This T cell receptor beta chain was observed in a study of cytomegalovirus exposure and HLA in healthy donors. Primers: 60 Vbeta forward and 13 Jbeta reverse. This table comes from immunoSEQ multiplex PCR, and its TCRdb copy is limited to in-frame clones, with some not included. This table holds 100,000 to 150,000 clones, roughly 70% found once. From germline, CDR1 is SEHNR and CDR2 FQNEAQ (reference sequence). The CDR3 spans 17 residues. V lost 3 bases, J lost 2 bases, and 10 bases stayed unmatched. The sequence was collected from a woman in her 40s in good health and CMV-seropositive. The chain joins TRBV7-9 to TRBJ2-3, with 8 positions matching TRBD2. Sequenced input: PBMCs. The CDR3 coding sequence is TGTGCCAGCAGCTTGCGGGGAGCGGGAGTGAACACAGATACGCAGTATTTT. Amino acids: CASSLRGAGVNTDTQYF.